This T cell receptor beta chain derives from a study of immune evolution from preneoplasia to lung adenocarcinoma. Study-level information: HLA loss of heterozygosity: 7% AIS, approximately 15% MIA, about 35% ADC, none AAH. Regarding the study as a whole: Normal lung had the highest top T cell clone frequencies. Clonality was highest in normal lung, lower in later-stage lesions apparently.

About this clone itself: Its specificity is not known.

V lost 0 bases and J 4 bases, leaving 11 bases between the germline ends. The CDR3 is 15 residues long. The germline CDR1 and CDR2 sequences are SGHNT and YYREEE (reference sequence). The protocol was immunoSEQ multiplex PCR, while the TCRdb copy is restricted to in-frame clones and leaves out a portion. The table lists 9,500 to 15,000 clones, 70% to 90% of them singletons. The TCR comes from a person aged 45-69 years with lung adenocarcinoma. Sequenced sample: FFPE tissue from an adenomatous hyperplasia lung lesion. Subset meaning: atypical adenomatous hyperplasia (AAH), lung preneoplasia. J is TRBJ1-3 and V is TRBV5-4; D is uncertain. CDR3 protein: CASSLVGSGGNTIYF. The CDR3, as DNA: TGTGCCAGCAGCTTGGTAGGGTCGGGGGGAAACACCATATATTTT.